This T cell receptor (beta chain) was observed in a study of blood T cell repertoires in COVID-19. Looked up from germline, CDR1 is LGHDT and CDR2 is YNNKEL (reference sequence). J gave up 4 bases and V 4 bases, and 7 bases lay outside the gene matches. This CDR3 spans 15 amino acids. In the authors' workflow: Reference gene primer amplification in the assay estimated nucleated cell counts. TCRdb keeps only in-frame clones here, not all; method: immunoSEQ multiplex PCR. The V and J calls and the clone size are those of that table, but D and trimming were determined from the DNA. The sample lists about 140,000 clones; 88% were seen once.

V is TRBV3-1 (or the pseudogene TRBV3-2) and J is TRBJ2-4; 7 bases fit TRBD2. The sample was peripheral blood. The receptor's source is a human donor with COVID-19, enrolled during active disease. The donor label of this sample is uncertain. The CDR3 DNA is TGTGCCAGCAGCCGGGGCGGCGGGGGTAAAAACATTCAGTACTTC. It translates to CASSRGGGGKNIQYF.